The T cell receptor beta chain described here comes from a study of cytomegalovirus exposure and HLA in healthy donors. Study-wide results and caveats: There were some 150 TCR beta chains listed as cytomegalovirus-associated. In terms of immune exposure information, only CMV serostatus was available. Using a false discovery rate of 0.05, a later analysis showed that about 16,000 TCR beta sequences were associated with HLA alleles.

About this clone: Antigen: not known.

A multiplex PCR was run with 60 Vbeta primers and 13 Jbeta primers. In the original analysis: About 11 million of 65 million to 95 million unique TCR beta chains were shared, per a later count. Here immunoSEQ multiplex PCR was the method, and the copy in TCRdb shows in-frame clones only, minus some. V and J calls and clone size are copied from that table; D and trimming were computed from the DNA. This sample has 83,000 or so clones, with 70% to 80% found just once. Trimming took off 4 bases at V and 4 bases at J, with 15 bases between the two ends. CDR3 size: 15 residues. CDR1 and CDR2 from the germline V gene are PRHDT and FYEKMQ (reference sequence).

J is TRBJ2-3 and V is TRBV13, with D possibly being TRBD2 (6 bases). The material sequenced was PBMCs. This TCR derives from a woman aged 35 to 49 in good health and CMV-seropositive. This chain's CDR3 is CASSSPDGSSDTQYF. CDR3 sequence (DNA): TGTGCCAGCAGCTCCCCGGACGGGAGTTCAGATACGCAGTATTTT.